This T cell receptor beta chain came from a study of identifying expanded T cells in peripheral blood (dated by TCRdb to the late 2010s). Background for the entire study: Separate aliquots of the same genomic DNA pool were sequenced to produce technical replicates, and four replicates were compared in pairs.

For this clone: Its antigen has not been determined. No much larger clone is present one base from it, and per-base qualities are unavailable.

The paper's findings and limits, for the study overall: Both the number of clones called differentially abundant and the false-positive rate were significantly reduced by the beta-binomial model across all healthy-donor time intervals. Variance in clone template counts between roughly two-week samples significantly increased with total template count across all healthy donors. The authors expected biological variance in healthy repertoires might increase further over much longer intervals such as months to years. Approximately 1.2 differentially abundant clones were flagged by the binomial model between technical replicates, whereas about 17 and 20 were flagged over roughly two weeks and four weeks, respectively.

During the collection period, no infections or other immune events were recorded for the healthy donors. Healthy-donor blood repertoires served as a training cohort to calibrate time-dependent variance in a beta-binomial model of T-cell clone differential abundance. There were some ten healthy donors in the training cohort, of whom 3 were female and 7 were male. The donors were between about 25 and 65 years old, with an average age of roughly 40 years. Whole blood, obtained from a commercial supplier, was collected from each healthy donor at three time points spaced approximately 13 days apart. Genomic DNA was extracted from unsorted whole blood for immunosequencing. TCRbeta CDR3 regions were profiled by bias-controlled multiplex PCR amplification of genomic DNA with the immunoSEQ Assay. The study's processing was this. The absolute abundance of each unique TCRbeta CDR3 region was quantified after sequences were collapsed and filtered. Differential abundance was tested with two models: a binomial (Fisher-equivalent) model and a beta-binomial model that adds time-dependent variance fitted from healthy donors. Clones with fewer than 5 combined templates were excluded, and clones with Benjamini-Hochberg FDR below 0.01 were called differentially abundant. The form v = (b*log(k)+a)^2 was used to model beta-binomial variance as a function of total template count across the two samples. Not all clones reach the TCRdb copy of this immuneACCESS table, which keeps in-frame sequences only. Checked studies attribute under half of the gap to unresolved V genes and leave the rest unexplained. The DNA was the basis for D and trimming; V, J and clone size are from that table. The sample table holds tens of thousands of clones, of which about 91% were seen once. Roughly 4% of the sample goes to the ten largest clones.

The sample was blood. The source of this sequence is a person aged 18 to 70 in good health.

The CDR3 loop reads CASSLIAGGSYEQYF. The nucleotides read TGTGCCAGCAGTTTGATAGCGGGGGGATCCTACGAGCAGTACTTC. Rearrangement joined TRBV28 to TRBJ2-7; 10 middle bases align to TRBD2. V is pruned by 3 bases and J by 1 base, leaving 3 bases of the junction without a gene match. The germline V gene yields MDHEN for CDR1 and SYDVKM for CDR2. Reading from cysteine to phenylalanine, the CDR3 counts 15 amino acids. CDR3 DNA is the only sequence kept; it has 45 bases, read in frame from the first base.